Listed below are T cell receptor beta chains from one sample, sequenced in a study of T cells expressing NK-cell markers. Following a re-call of the 5' RACE reads, TCRdb has one entry per CDR3 protein and lacks DNA. Here the sample table reports about 160,000 distinct CDR3 sequences. Sequencing was carried out using blood T cells: a sorted CD56 or NKG2C T cell subset, CD4+ or CD8+ T cells, or bulk PBMC T cells (not recorded which). These receptors all stem from a man aged 18-69 years in good health. Each CDR3 is given with its conserved first and last residue. Each record gives: V gene, J gene, CDR3 protein.

TRBV27	TRBJ2-7	CASSLRLAGAPQYF
TRBV11-1	TRBJ2-2	CASSSPLRATAGTGELFF
TRBV2	TRBJ2-7	CASSGGPLGEQYF
TRBV20-1	TRBJ1-1	CSASFGEHTEAFF
TRBV28	TRBJ2-7	CASSPLIADRPYEQYF
TRBV5-1	TRBJ2-1	CASSGSGHSSYNEQFF
TRBV5-4	TRBJ2-7	CASSPLQGLDEQYF
TRBV5-5	TRBJ2-2	CASSLPGAKGGELFF
TRBV30	TRBJ2-7	CAWSVDTRPSYEQYF
TRBV7-2	TRBJ1-6	CASSWEARLGSPLHF
TRBV9	TRBJ2-3	CASSPEGTPSTDTQYF
TRBV9	TRBJ2-3	CASSVTSGTHTDTQYF
TRBV20-1	TRBJ1-1	CSALERGVSTEAFF
TRBV13	TRBJ1-2	CASSSDRTGGGYTF
TRBV12-3/TRBV12-4	TRBJ1-5	CASTTGTGAVNQPQHF
TRBV28	TRBJ1-2	CASSRGQVYGYTF
TRBV12-3/TRBV12-4	TRBJ2-1	CASSQGGLVEQFF